Listed here is a single T cell receptor (beta chain). Its antigen remains unknown. The record originates from a study of T cell responses to AZD1222 COVID-19 vaccine. Germline CDR1 is SEHNR and CDR2 is FQNEAQ (reference sequence). The V and J ends lost 1 base and 3 bases respectively, with 10 bases between them. This CDR3 has 15 residues. General observations from the study: It was only after the peak T cell response that any repertoires were sampled. Rises in breadth and depth of Spike-specific TCRs came after two AZD1222 doses. The CD4 TCRs associated with vaccination extended across spike and predominated at 160-218 and 743-854.

Profiled with immunoSEQ multiplex PCR; TCRdb holds only in-frame clones, not every one. The data show tens of thousands of clones, about 88% seen once. The source is an adult in good health. Here the sequenced sample was peripheral blood, taken on day 0 of AZD1222 vaccination. The chain joins TRBV7-9 to TRBJ2-1; D call uncertain. The CDR3 loop reads CASSLVLSHYNEQFF. CDR3 nucleotide sequence: TGTGCCAGCAGCTTAGTTCTCAGTCACTACAATGAGCAGTTCTTC. The full variable domain, rest sourced from reference TRBV7-9 and TRBJ2-1, is DTGVSQNPRHKITKRGQNVTFRCDPISEHNRLYWYRQTLGQGPEFLTYFQNEAQLEKSRLLSDRFSAERPKGSFSTLEIQRTEQGDSAMYLCASSLVLSHYNEQFFGPGTRLTVL.